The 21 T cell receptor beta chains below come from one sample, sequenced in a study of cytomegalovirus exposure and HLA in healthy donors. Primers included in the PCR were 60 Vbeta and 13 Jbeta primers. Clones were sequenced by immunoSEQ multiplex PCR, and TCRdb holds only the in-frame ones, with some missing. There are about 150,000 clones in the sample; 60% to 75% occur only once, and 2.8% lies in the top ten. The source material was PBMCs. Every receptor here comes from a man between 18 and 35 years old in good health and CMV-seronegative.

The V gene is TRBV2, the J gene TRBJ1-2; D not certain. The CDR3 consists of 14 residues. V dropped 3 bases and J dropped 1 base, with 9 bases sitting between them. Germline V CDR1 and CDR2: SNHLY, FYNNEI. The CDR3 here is CASSETQFNYGYTF. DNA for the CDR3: TGTGCCAGCAGTGAGACTCAATTTAACTATGGCTACACCTTC.

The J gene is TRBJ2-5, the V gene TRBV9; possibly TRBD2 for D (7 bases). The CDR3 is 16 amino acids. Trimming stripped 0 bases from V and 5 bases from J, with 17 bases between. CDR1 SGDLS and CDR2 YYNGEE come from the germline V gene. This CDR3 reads CASSVGPARGAETQYF. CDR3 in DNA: TGTGCCAGCAGCGTAGGGCCAGCACGGGGGGCCGAGACCCAGTACTTC.

The CDR3 loop reads CASNRSLGNTEAFF. CDR3 sequence (DNA): TGTGCCAGCAACAGGTCCTTGGGGAACACTGAAGCTTTCTTT. The V gene is TRBV27, the J gene TRBJ1-1; tentative D call: TRBD1 (5 bases). Germline V gene lookup returns CDR1 MNHEY and CDR2 SMNVEV (reference sequence). Trimming stripped 7 bases from V and 1 base from J, with 13 bases between. This CDR3 has 14 residues.

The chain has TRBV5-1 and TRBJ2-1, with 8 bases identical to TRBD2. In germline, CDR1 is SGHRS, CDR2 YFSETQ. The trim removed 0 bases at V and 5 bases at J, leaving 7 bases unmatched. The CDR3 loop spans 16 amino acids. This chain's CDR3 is CASSLVPAGADNEQFF. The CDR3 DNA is TGCGCCAGCAGCTTGGTTCCAGCGGGGGCCGACAATGAGCAGTTCTTC.

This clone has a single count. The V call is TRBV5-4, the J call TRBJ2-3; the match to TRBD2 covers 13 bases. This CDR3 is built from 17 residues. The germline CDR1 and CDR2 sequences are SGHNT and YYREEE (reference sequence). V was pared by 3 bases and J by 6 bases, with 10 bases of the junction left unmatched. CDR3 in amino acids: CASSSGTSGAPGDTQYF. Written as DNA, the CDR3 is TGTGCCAGCAGCTCCGGGACTAGCGGGGCCCCGGGGGATACGCAGTATTTT.

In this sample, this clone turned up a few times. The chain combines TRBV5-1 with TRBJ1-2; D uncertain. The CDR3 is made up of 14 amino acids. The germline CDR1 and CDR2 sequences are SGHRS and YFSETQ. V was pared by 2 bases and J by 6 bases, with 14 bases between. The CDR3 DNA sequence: TGCGCCAGCAGCTTTCTTAACCCCGCGGATGGCTACACCTTC. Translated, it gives CASSFLNPADGYTF. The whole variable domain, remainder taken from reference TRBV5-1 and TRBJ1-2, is KAGVTQTPRYLIKTRGQQVTLSCSPISGHRSVSWYQQTPGQGLQFLFEYFSETQRNKGNFPGRFSGRQFSNSRSEMNVSTLELGDSALYLCASSFLNPADGYTFGSGTRLTVV.

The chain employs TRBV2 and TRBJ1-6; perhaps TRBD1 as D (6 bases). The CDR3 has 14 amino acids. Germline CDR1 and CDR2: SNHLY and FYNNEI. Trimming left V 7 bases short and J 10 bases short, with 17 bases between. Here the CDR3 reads CASIGGGRRSPLHF. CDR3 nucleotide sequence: TGTGCCAGCATTGGGGGGGGGCGGCGGTCACCCCTCCACTTT. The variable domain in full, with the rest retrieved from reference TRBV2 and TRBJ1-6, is EPEVTQTPSHQVTQMGQEVILRCVPISNHLYFYWYRQILGQKVEFLVSFYNNEISEKSEIFDDQFSVERPDGSNFTLKIRSTKLEDSAMYFCASIGGGRRSPLHFGNGTRLTVT.

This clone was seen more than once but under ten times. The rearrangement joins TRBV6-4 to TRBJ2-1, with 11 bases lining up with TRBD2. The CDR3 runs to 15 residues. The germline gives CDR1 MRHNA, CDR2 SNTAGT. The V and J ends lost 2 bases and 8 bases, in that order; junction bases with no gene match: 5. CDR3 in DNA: TGTGCCAGCAGTGACCTAGCGGGGGGACTTGATGAGCAGTTCTTC. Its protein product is CASSDLAGGLDEQFF.

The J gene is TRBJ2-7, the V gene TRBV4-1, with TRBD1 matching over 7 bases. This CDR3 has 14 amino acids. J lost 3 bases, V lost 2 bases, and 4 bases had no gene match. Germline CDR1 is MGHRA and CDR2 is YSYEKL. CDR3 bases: TGCGCCAGCAGCCAAACCGGGACAGTCTACGAGCAGTACTTC. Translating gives CASSQTGTVYEQYF.

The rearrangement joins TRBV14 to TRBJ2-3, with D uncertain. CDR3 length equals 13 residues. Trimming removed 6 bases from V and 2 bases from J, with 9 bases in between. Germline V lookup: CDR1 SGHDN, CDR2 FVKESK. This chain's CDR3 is CASRGALTDTQYF. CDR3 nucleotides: TGTGCCAGCAGGGGCGCACTCACAGATACGCAGTATTTT.

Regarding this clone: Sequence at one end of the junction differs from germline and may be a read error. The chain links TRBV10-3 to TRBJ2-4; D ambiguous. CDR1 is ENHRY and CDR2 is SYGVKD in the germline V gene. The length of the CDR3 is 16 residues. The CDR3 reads CAISPSAGQAKNSQYF. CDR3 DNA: TGTGCCATCAGCCCCTCCGCTGGTCAGGCCAAAAACAGTCAGTACTTC.

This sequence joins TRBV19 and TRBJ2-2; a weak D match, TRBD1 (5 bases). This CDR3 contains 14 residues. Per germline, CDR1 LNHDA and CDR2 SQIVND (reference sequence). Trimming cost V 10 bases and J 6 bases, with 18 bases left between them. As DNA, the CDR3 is TGTGCCACAACCCCATCCCCCAGGGCCGGGGAGCTGTTTTTT. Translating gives CATTPSPRAGELFF.

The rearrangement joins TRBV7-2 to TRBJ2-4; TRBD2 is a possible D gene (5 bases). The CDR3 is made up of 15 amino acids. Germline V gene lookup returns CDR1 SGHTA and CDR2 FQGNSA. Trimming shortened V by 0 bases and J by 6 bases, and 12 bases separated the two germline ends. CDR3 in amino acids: CASSLALRGLNIQYF. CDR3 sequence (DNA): TGTGCCAGCAGCTTAGCGCTTCGAGGGTTAAACATTCAGTACTTC.

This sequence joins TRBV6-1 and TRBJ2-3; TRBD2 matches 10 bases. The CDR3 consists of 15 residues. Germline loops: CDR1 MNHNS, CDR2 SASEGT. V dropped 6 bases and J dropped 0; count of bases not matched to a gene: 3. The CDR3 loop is CASRSAGGSTDTQYF. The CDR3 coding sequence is TGTGCCAGCAGGTCAGCGGGGGGGAGCACAGATACGCAGTATTTT.

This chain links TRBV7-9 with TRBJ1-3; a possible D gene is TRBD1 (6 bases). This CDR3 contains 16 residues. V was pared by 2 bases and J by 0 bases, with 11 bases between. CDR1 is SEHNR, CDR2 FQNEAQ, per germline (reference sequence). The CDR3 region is CASSLRGGSSGNTIYF. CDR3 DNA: TGTGCCAGCAGCTTAAGGGGGGGAAGCTCTGGAAACACCATATATTTT.

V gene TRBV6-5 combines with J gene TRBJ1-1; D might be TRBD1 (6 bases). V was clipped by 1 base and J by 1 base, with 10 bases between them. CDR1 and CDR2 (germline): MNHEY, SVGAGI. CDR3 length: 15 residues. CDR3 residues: CASSYFGTKNTEAFF. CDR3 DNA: TGTGCCAGCAGTTACTTCGGGACAAAGAACACTGAAGCTTTCTTT.

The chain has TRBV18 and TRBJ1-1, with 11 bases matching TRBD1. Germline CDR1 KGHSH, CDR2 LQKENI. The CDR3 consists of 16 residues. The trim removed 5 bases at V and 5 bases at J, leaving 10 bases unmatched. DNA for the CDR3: TGTGCCAGCTCATCACAGAGGGGACAGGGGGGAACTGAAGCTTTCTTT. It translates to CASSSQRGQGGTEAFF.

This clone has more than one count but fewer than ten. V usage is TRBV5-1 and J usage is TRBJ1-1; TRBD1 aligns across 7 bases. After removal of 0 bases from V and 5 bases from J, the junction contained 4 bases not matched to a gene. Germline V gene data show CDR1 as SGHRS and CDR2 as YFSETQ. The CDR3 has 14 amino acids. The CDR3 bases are TGCGCCAGCAGCTTGGAGAGGGGGCGAACTGAAGCTTTCTTT. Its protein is CASSLERGRTEAFF.

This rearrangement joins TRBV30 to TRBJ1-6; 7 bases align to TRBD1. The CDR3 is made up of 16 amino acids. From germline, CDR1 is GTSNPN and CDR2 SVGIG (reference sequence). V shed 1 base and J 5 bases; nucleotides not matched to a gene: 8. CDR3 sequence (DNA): TGTGCCTGGAGTGGGACCGACAGGGCAGATAATTCACCCCTCCACTTT. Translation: CAWSGTDRADNSPLHF.

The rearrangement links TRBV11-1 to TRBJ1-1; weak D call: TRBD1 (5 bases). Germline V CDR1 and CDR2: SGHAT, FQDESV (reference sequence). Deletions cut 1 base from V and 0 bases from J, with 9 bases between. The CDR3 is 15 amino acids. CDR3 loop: CASSLGQLLNTEAFF. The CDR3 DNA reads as TGTGCCAGCAGCTTAGGACAGCTATTGAACACTGAAGCTTTCTTT.

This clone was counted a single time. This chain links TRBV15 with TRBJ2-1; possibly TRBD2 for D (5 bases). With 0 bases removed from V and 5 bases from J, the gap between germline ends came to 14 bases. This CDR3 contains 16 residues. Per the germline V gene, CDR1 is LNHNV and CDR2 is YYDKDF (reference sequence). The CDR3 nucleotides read TGTGCCACCAGCAGAGATAGGGCCGGACTGAACAATGAGCAGTTCTTC. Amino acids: CATSRDRAGLNNEQFF.